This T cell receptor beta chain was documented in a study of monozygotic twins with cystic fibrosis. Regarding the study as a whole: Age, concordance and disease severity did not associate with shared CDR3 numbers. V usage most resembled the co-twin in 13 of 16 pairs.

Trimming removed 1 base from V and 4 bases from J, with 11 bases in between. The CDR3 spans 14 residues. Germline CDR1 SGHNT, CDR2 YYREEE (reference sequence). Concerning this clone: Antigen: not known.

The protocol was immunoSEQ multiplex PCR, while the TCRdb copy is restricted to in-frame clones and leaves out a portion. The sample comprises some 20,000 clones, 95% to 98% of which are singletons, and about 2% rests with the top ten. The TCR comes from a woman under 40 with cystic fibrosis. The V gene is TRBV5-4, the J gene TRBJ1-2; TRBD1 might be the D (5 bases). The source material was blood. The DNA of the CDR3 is TGTGCCAGCAGCTTGTCGACAGCTTTCTATGGCTACACCTTC. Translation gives CASSLSTAFYGYTF.